The clone carrying this TCR beta chain showed up just once. Its target is unknown. The data are from a study of T-cell reconstitution after alpha-beta-depleted transplantation in children. It was with unique molecular identifiers that the TCRbeta library was prepared. Each CDR3 protein gets one entry after TCRdb re-called the PCR reads with MiXCR. Of a few hundred thousand distinct CDR3 sequences listed, approximately 42% are singletons. Germline CDR1 and CDR2: LGHNA and YNFKEQ. Trimming left V 4 bases short and J 1 base short, with 10 bases between. The CDR3 length is 15 residues. Study-wide results and limits: Newly produced T cells mostly provided counts and TCRbeta diversity after one year, as hyperexpanded clones declined.

The sample was PBMCs, taken before TCRalphabeta/CD19-depleted stem cell transplant. This chain links TRBV4-2 with TRBJ2-2; D gene unclear. The clonotype originates from a girl aged 2-15 years with aplastic anemia, due to receive a stem cell transplant. CDR3 in DNA: TGTGCCAGCAGCCGAGGATTGGGGAACACCGGGGAGCTGTTTTTT. It is translated as CASSRGLGNTGELFF.